The 10 T cell receptor beta chains below all came from one sample that was sequenced in a study of CD8+CD57+ T cells in acquired aplastic anemia. The template for TCR beta VDJ and CDR3 sequence profiling was genomic DNA. TCRdb analysed the reads with MiXCR anew, one entry per CDR3 protein. This sample has around 130,000 distinct CDR3 sequences, with 58% found just once. For sequencing, patients were chosen who had shown expansion of CD8+CD57+ cells by flow cytometry. The sample consisted of sorted CD4+, CD8+, or CD8+CD57+ T cells (not recorded which) from PBMCs. These receptors all stem from a human donor with aplastic anemia.

This clonotype was recorded many times. The CDR3 loop reads CASSSDPGLAGGEEQYF. CDR3 sequence (DNA): TGTGCCAGCAGCTCCGACCCGGGACTAGCGGGAGGGGAAGAGCAGTACTTC. The genes are TRBV11-1 and TRBJ2-7, with 16 bases identical to TRBD2. CDR1 is SGHAT, CDR2 FQDESV, per germline (reference sequence). The CDR3 is 17 residues long. The ends lost 4 bases at V and 7 bases at J; junction bases unmatched: 10.

V gene TRBV9 combines with J gene TRBJ2-7; a weak D match, TRBD2 (6 bases). V shed 3 bases and J shed 5 bases, with 9 bases lying between them. Germline CDR1 SGDLS, CDR2 YYNGEE. The CDR3 is made up of 12 amino acids. In DNA form, the CDR3 reads TGTGCCAGCAGCGCCACGGGGGACGAGCAGTACTTC. This encodes CASSATGDEQYF.

The rearrangement uses TRBV19 and TRBJ2-6, with D maybe TRBD1 (5 bases). The CDR3 covers 17 residues. Germline V gives CDR1 LNHDA, CDR2 SQIVND (reference sequence). V lost 1 base and J 9 bases, leaving 19 bases between the germline ends. The CDR3 here is CASSIGAPTVRVNVLTF. The DNA for the CDR3 is TGTGCCAGTAGTATAGGGGCACCGACGGTCAGGGTCAACGTCCTGACTTTC.

The rearrangement links TRBV15 to TRBJ2-7; the D gene is possibly TRBD1 (6 bases). The CDR3 length is 13 residues. The germline V and J ends were trimmed by 3 bases and 2 bases, with 8 bases remaining between them. CDR1 LNHNV and CDR2 YYDKDF come from the germline V gene (reference sequence). CDR3 residues: CATSSRGPYEQYF. CDR3 sequence (DNA): TGTGCCACCAGCAGCAGGGGCCCCTACGAGCAGTACTTC.

This CDR3 reads CASMESGAQETQYF. CDR3 nucleotides: TGTGCCAGTATGGAGTCAGGGGCACAAGAGACCCAGTACTTC. V is TRBV19 and J is TRBJ2-5; tentatively, D is TRBD1 (6 bases). Trimming removed 7 bases at V and 2 bases at J, with 14 bases between. The CDR3 totals 14 residues. Germline CDR1 reads LNHDA; CDR2 reads SQIVND (reference sequence).

This sequence joins TRBV2 and TRBJ2-1; D may be TRBD2 (6 bases). Germline V gives CDR1 SNHLY, CDR2 FYNNEI. The CDR3 is 14 residues long. Trimming took off 7 bases at V and 6 bases at J, with 16 bases between the two ends. The CDR3 region has the DNA TGTGCCAGCACCCCAAGCCGGGGGTTCAATGAGCAGTTCTTC. Translated, it gives CASTPSRGFNEQFF.

A few counts support this clonotype. This rearrangement joins TRBV7-2 to TRBJ2-3; tentatively, D is TRBD1 or TRBD2 (5 bases each). V shed 8 bases and J shed 0 bases, with 9 bases lying between them. Germline V gives CDR1 SGHTA, CDR2 FQGNSA. The CDR3 is made up of 13 amino acids. In nucleotides, the CDR3 is TGTGCCAGCGAGGGGTTGAGCACAGATACGCAGTATTTT. It is translated as CASEGLSTDTQYF.

The chain links TRBV4-2 to TRBJ2-1; D gene ambiguous. This CDR3 comprises 16 residues. Deletions cut 0 bases from V and 0 bases from J, with 9 bases between. In germline, CDR1 is LGHNA, CDR2 YNFKEQ. DNA for the CDR3: TGTGCCAGCAGCCAAGAGTGGGAAAACTCCTACAATGAGCAGTTCTTC. Protein: CASSQEWENSYNEQFF.

This clonotype was picked up one time. This rearrangement joins TRBV7-9 to TRBJ2-5; D may be TRBD2 (5 bases). There are 13 residues in the CDR3. The germline gives CDR1 SEHNR, CDR2 FQNEAQ (reference sequence). With 3 bases removed from V and 5 bases from J, the gap between germline ends came to 10 bases. The CDR3 here is CASSLDERETQYF. CDR3 bases: TGTGCCAGCAGCTTGGACGAGCGGGAGACCCAGTACTTC. The full variable domain, completed using reference TRBV7-9 and TRBJ2-5, is DTGVSQNPRHKITKRGQNVTFRCDPISEHNRLYWYRQTLGQGPEFLTYFQNEAQLEKSRLLSDRFSAERPKGSFSTLEIQRTEQGDSAMYLCASSLDERETQYFGPGTRLLVL.

This clonotype turned up a few times. V and J are TRBV2 and TRBJ2-7, with a tentative D call TRBD1 (6 bases). Germline V gene sequence: CDR1 SNHLY, CDR2 FYNNEI. The CDR3 has 14 amino acids. Trimming cost V 6 bases and J 3 bases, with 15 bases left between them. CDR3: CASSVRDTGYEQYF. As DNA, the CDR3 is TGTGCCAGCAGCGTTCGGGACACTGGCTACGAGCAGTACTTC.